This TCR beta chain is from a study of OX40 agonist ivuxolimab in advanced cancers. Using immunoSEQ multiplex PCR, the repertoire was profiled, and TCRdb retains in-frame clones only, with some absent. Altogether about 79,000 clones are present, 81% being singletons, with the ten largest covering about 4.9%. CDR3 length equals 15 residues. V lost 0 bases, J lost 5 bases, and 2 bases stayed unmatched. The germline V gene encodes CDR1 LGHNA and CDR2 YSLEER. Sample: CD4+ or CD8+ T cells sorted from blood, taken in a trial of the OX40 agonist ivuxolimab. The chain uses TRBV4-3 and TRBJ2-1, with 9 nucleotides matching TRBD1. This TCR was sampled from an adult with an advanced solid tumor such as melanoma, head and neck, liver or kidney cancer. CDR3 loop: CASSQEGQGHNEQFF. As DNA, the CDR3 is TGCGCCAGCAGCCAAGAAGGACAGGGGCACAATGAGCAGTTCTTC.